The entry that follows covers one T cell receptor (beta chain) sequence. The CDR3 length is 16 residues. Trimming stripped 2 bases from V and 4 bases from J, with 18 bases between. The germline CDR1 and CDR2 sequences are SGHRS and YFSETQ. The data are from a study of control samples from healthy donors and cancer patients. Clones were sequenced by immunoSEQ multiplex PCR, and TCRdb holds only the in-frame ones, with some missing. The table lists over 100,000 clones, roughly 88% of them singletons. Sequences were obtained from blood. This chain connects TRBV5-1 to TRBJ1-1; D is unresolved. The clonotype was recovered from a man aged 35 to 55 in good health. CDR3 sequence: CASSLDLGSPATEAFF. CDR3 in DNA: TGCGCCAGCAGCTTAGATCTTGGGTCTCCGGCCACTGAAGCTTTCTTT.